Listed below are T cell receptor beta chains from one sample, sequenced in a study of blood T cell repertoires in COVID-19. Sequenced by immunoSEQ multiplex PCR; TCRdb stores in-frame clones only, minus some. This sample carries approximately 190,000 clones, about 86% of them seen once, and the ten largest clones take approximately 14%. The specimen was peripheral blood. The receptors come from a young man with active or convalescent COVID-19. Both conserved end residues are part of each CDR3. D genes are given only for firm matches. Size tells how often a clone was seen (once, few, many) or the class of an expanded clone, and some rows leave it out.

d_gene | abundance | j_gene | v_gene | CDR3nt | CDR3aa
TRBD2 | - | TRBJ2-1 | TRBV3-1/TRBV3-2 | TGTGCCAGCAGCCAAGGGTTCGCGCGAGGGACTAGCTACAATGAGCAGTTCTTC | CASSQGFARGTSYNEQFF
- | few | TRBJ1-6 | TRBV6-5 | TGTGCCAGCAGTTACTCCGAAGCGGGGAGTTCACCCCTCCACTTT | CASSYSEAGSSPLHF
- | - | TRBJ2-7 | TRBV9 | TGTGCCAGCAGCGCATCAGGCAGAGCCTACGAGCAGTACTTC | CASSASGRAYEQYF
- | - | TRBJ2-7 | TRBV19 | TGTGCCAGTAGCCCAGGGAATCGCGAGCAGTACTTC | CASSPGNREQYF
TRBD1 | - | TRBJ1-2 | TRBV28 | TGTGCCAGCAGTTTTATAGTGTCAGGGGGCAACTATGGCTACACCTTC | CASSFIVSGGNYGYTF
TRBD1 | - | TRBJ2-5 | TRBV6-1 | TGTGCCAGCAGTGAAGGGACTACAGGGGGTAGGAAGACCCAGTACTTC | CASSEGTTGGRKTQYF
TRBD2 | - | TRBJ2-5 | TRBV6-2/TRBV6-3 | TGTGCCAGCAGCAACCCGGGACTAGCGGGAGATGTACAAGAGACCCAGTACTTC | CASSNPGLAGDVQETQYF
TRBD1 | - | TRBJ1-5 | TRBV19 | TGTGCCAGTAGAGATACAGGGGGCGGCAATCAGCCCCAGCATTTT | CASRDTGGGNQPQHF
- | few | TRBJ1-2 | TRBV7-2 | TGTGCCAGCACCGATAGCCCCTATGGCTACACCTTC | CASTDSPYGYTF
TRBD2 | - | TRBJ2-3 | TRBV7-2 | TGTGCCAGCAGCTTAGCTAGCGGGAGGGCCATTGATACGCAGTATTTT | CASSLASGRAIDTQYF
TRBD1 | - | TRBJ2-1 | TRBV5-1 | TGCGCCAGCAGCTCCACAGGGGGCCCCTACAATGAGCAGTTCTTC | CASSSTGGPYNEQFF
- | - | TRBJ1-1 | TRBV11-3 | TGTGCCAGCAGCAGCGAGGGATGGGTCACTGAAGCTTTCTTT | CASSSEGWVTEAFF